The table lists the clone carrying this T cell receptor (beta chain) with many counts. The time point was: before trial treatment. Alpha and beta chains were covered, as first-strand cDNA relied on TRAV- and TRBV-specific primers. It was with a constant-region primer and a V-primer adapter that TCRs were amplified over approximately 20 PCR cycles. TCRdb reprocessed the reads via MiXCR and lists one record per CDR3 protein. The sample yields around 80,000 distinct CDR3 sequences, 15% to 20% seen once. The sample is drawn from a study of low-dose radiotherapy and immunotherapy resistance in tumors. Study information: Cyclophosphamide was given intravenously at 200 mg/m2 every two weeks, and each dose came one day before radiation and immunotherapy.

Germline-derived CDR1 and CDR2 are SNHLY and FYNNEI. The V end was cut by 7 bases, the J end by 5 bases, with 14 bases between. CDR3 length: 14 residues. The chain uses TRBV2 and TRBJ1-4; D is unclear. This receptor was obtained from a male donor with prostate cancer. The sample in question was PBMCs, obtained before treatment. DNA of the CDR3: TGTGCCAGCAAGATACAAAGGGTAAATGAAAAACTGTTTTTT. Amino acid sequence: CASKIQRVNEKLFF.